The 32 T cell receptor beta chains presented below share a single source sample, sequenced in a study of cytomegalovirus exposure and HLA in healthy donors. PCR was performed using 60 Vbeta and 13 Jbeta primers. Profiling relied on immunoSEQ multiplex PCR, and the TCRdb table lists in-frame clones only, not all of them. The table has 130,000 to 150,000 clones, 70% to 85% seen once; the top ten hold more than 4%. Material: PBMCs. These receptors were obtained from a man aged 40-55 years in good health and CMV-seropositive.

This chain connects TRBV6-6 to TRBJ2-1; TRBD1 is a possible D gene (6 bases). The CDR3 is 13 residues long. Trimming took off 9 bases at V and 0 bases at J, with 9 bases between the two ends. CDR1 MNHNY and CDR2 SVGAGI come from the germline V gene (reference sequence). The DNA of the CDR3 is TGTGCCAGTGCCAGGGGCTCCTACAATGAGCAGTTCTTC. Its translation is CASARGSYNEQFF.

The genes are TRBV7-9 and TRBJ2-7, with TRBD1 as a possible D gene (5 bases). The CDR3 contains 15 residues. CDR1 is SEHNR and CDR2 is FQNEAQ in the germline V gene (reference sequence). Trimming removed 5 bases from V and 0 bases from J, with 14 bases in between. The CDR3 DNA sequence: TGTGCCAGCAGCACCCCAGCAGGGATCTCCTACGAGCAGTACTTC. It encodes CASSTPAGISYEQYF.

The V gene is TRBV5-1, the J gene TRBJ2-2; 10 bases are a match to TRBD1. CDR1 and CDR2 from the germline V gene are SGHRS and YFSETQ. With 1 base clipped from V and 6 bases from J, the junction kept 3 bases outside the gene matches. The CDR3 covers 15 residues. The CDR3 DNA follows: TGCGCCAGCAGCTTGATTGGACAGGGGGCCGGGGAGCTGTTTTTT. Amino acids: CASSLIGQGAGELFF.

The J gene is TRBJ2-4, the V gene TRBV10-3; no clear D gene. Trimming removed 4 bases at V and 5 bases at J, with 6 bases between. Germline V CDR1 and CDR2: ENHRY, SYGVKD. The CDR3 loop spans 12 amino acids. As DNA, the CDR3 is TGTGCCATCAGTGCAACAGAAAACATTCAGTACTTC. It codes for CAISATENIQYF.

J is TRBJ2-5 and V is TRBV4-2; D gene uncertain. Trimming cost V 0 bases and J 4 bases, with 6 bases left between them. The germline CDR1 and CDR2 sequences are LGHNA and YNFKEQ. CDR3 length: 13 residues. CDR3 amino acids: CASSQDPGETQYF. The CDR3 DNA sequence: TGTGCCAGCAGCCAAGATCCGGGAGAGACCCAGTACTTC.

This clone was counted a few times. The V call is TRBV11-2, the J call TRBJ2-7; 10 nucleotides match TRBD1. V lost 4 bases to trimming and J lost 5 bases; unmatched junction nucleotides: 5. The length of the CDR3 is 14 residues. From germline, CDR1 is SGHAT and CDR2 FQNNGV. Here the CDR3 DNA reads TGTGCCAGCAGCTCGGGACAGGGGTTCAACGAGCAGTACTTC. As protein: CASSSGQGFNEQYF.

The sample holds a few counts of this clone. The chain links TRBV5-1 to TRBJ2-7; 7 nucleotides agree with TRBD1. The germline gives CDR1 SGHRS, CDR2 YFSETQ. V shed 6 bases, J shed 2 bases, and the junction held 8 bases outside the gene matches. This CDR3 is 14 amino acids long. The chain's CDR3 is CASTGTVFPYEQYF. The CDR3 coding sequence is TGCGCCAGCACCGGGACAGTTTTTCCCTACGAGCAGTACTTC.

The chain has TRBV7-9 and TRBJ2-1, with 9 bases fitting TRBD2. The germline V gene has CDR1 SEHNR and CDR2 FQNEAQ (reference sequence). Germline trimming cut 5 bases from V and 7 bases from J; bases unmatched to any gene: 9. The CDR3 consists of 15 residues. The CDR3 loop is CASSPGTSSRNEQFF. DNA of the CDR3: TGTGCCAGCAGCCCCGGGACTAGCAGTAGGAATGAGCAGTTCTTC. Complete variable domain (other parts from reference TRBV7-9 and TRBJ2-1): DTGVSQNPRHKITKRGQNVTFRCDPISEHNRLYWYRQTLGQGPEFLTYFQNEAQLEKSRLLSDRFSAERPKGSFSTLEIQRTEQGDSAMYLCASSPGTSSRNEQFFGPGTRLTVL.

This chain connects TRBV18 to TRBJ2-7; TRBD1 is a possible D gene (6 bases). The length of the CDR3 is 13 residues. Germline CDR1 and CDR2: KGHSH and LQKENI. V was trimmed by 3 bases and J by 7 bases, leaving 13 bases between them. CDR3 coding DNA: TGTGCCAGCTCACCGCTGACAGGCGGGGAGCAGTACTTC. Amino acid sequence: CASSPLTGGEQYF. The full variable domain, rest sourced from reference TRBV18 and TRBJ2-7, is NAGVMQNPRHLVRRRGQEARLRCSPMKGHSHVYWYRQLPEEGLKFMVYLQKENIIDESGMPKERFSAEFPKEGPSILRIQQVVRGDSAAYFCASSPLTGGEQYFGPGTRLTVT.

This rearrangement joins TRBV5-4 to TRBJ1-2; D is possibly TRBD1 (5 bases). Germline CDR1 reads SGHNT; CDR2 reads YYREEE (reference sequence). The CDR3 is 11 amino acids. V gave up 6 bases and J gave up 8 bases, with 11 bases separating them. CDR3 sequence reads: CASTQGYGYTF. The CDR3 nucleotides are TGTGCCAGCACCCAGGGATACGGCTACACCTTC.

The CDR3 sequence: CASTRGGGNYGYTF. The DNA of the CDR3 is TGTGCCAGCACCCGGGGAGGGGGTAACTATGGCTACACCTTC. V gene TRBV7-9 combines with J gene TRBJ1-2, with D possibly matching TRBD1 (6 bases). The germline gives CDR1 SEHNR, CDR2 FQNEAQ (reference sequence). The CDR3 totals 14 residues. V was cut by 7 bases and J by 1 base, with 13 bases left in between.

Concerning this clone: Other DNA sequences within the sample encode an identical CDR3. The chain employs TRBV18 and TRBJ1-5; weak D call: TRBD1 (5 bases). Germline CDR1 KGHSH, CDR2 LQKENI. V shed 1 base and J shed 3 bases, with 7 bases lying between them. This CDR3 contains 14 residues. Here the CDR3 reads CASSPQGSNQPQHF. CDR3 coding DNA: TGTGCCAGCTCACCACAGGGGTCCAATCAGCCCCAGCATTTT.

The CDR3 protein is CASSELTGAEKLFF. DNA of the CDR3: TGTGCCAGCAGCGAGCTGACAGGAGCTGAAAAACTGTTTTTT. The J gene is TRBJ1-4, the V gene TRBV14; possible D gene TRBD1, 6 bases. CDR1 and CDR2 (germline): SGHDN, FVKESK. Trimming took 5 bases from V and 7 from J, leaving 14 bases between them. This CDR3 comprises 14 residues.

This clone was detected only a few times. The chain recombines TRBV9 with TRBJ1-2; 9 bases match TRBD1. The CDR3 covers 17 residues. V trimming: 3 bases; J trimming: 4 bases; junction bases outside the gene matches: 13. Per germline, CDR1 SGDLS and CDR2 YYNGEE. The CDR3 loop is CASSADRGGRYPYGYTF. In nucleotides, the CDR3 is TGTGCCAGCAGCGCGGACAGGGGCGGCCGGTATCCCTATGGCTACACCTTC.

The rearrangement links TRBV19 to TRBJ1-2; 8 bases agree with TRBD1. The germline gives CDR1 LNHDA, CDR2 SQIVND (reference sequence). CDR3 length: 12 amino acids. V lost 10 bases, J lost 5 bases, and 6 bases stayed unmatched. The CDR3 nucleotides are TGTGCCATTTGGACAGGGAAATATGGCTACACCTTC. It is translated as CAIWTGKYGYTF. Supplemented by reference TRBV19 and TRBJ1-2, the full variable domain reads DGGITQSPKYLFRKEGQNVTLSCEQNLNHDAMYWYRQDPGQGLRLIYYSQIVNDFQKGDIAEGYSVSREKKESFPLTVTSAQKNPTAFYLCAIWTGKYGYTFGSGTRLTVV.

The chain couples TRBV5-6 to TRBJ1-5, with D possibly matching TRBD1 (6 bases). This CDR3 has 14 amino acids. The germline gives CDR1 SGHDT, CDR2 YYEEEE. Trimming pared 2 bases from V and 3 bases from J, leaving 9 bases between. Here the CDR3 DNA reads TGTGCCAGCAGCTTAAGGACAGTCAATCAGCCCCAGCATTTT. Translating it yields CASSLRTVNQPQHF.

V and J are TRBV19 and TRBJ2-1; 7 nucleotides match TRBD1. Per germline, CDR1 LNHDA and CDR2 SQIVND (reference sequence). The CDR3 contains 12 residues. V shed 6 bases, J shed 5 bases, and the junction held 1 base outside the gene matches. This CDR3 is CASRDRNNEQFF. The CDR3, as DNA: TGTGCCAGTAGGGACAGGAACAATGAGCAGTTCTTC. Full variable domain (rest looked up from reference TRBV19 and TRBJ2-1): DGGITQSPKYLFRKEGQNVTLSCEQNLNHDAMYWYRQDPGQGLRLIYYSQIVNDFQKGDIAEGYSVSREKKESFPLTVTSAQKNPTAFYLCASRDRNNEQFFGPGTRLTVL.

This chain joins TRBV10-1 and TRBJ2-2, with 11 bases lining up with TRBD2. The CDR3 is 14 amino acids. Trimming at V came to 3 bases and at J to 6 bases, leaving 0 bases not matched to a gene. Germline-derived CDR1 and CDR2 are WNHNN and SYGVQD (reference sequence). The CDR3 DNA sequence: TGCGCCAGCAGTGATAGCGGGAGGGCCGGGGAGCTGTTTTTT. Translated: CASSDSGRAGELFF.

The chain recombines TRBV6-5 with TRBJ2-1; possible D gene TRBD2, 5 bases. The germline CDR1 and CDR2 sequences are MNHEY and SVGAGI. Trimming removed 0 bases from V and 2 bases from J, with 11 bases in between. The CDR3 is 16 amino acids. Written as DNA, the CDR3 is TGTGCCAGCAGTTACTCCCCCCGGGGAACCTACAATGAGCAGTTCTTC. As protein: CASSYSPRGTYNEQFF.

This chain links TRBV11-2 with TRBJ1-1; the D gene is possibly TRBD1 (6 bases). The CDR3 sequence is 14 residues long. Germline CDR1 SGHAT, CDR2 FQNNGV. Trimming cost V 2 bases and J 0 bases, with 7 bases left between them. The CDR3 region has the DNA TGTGCCAGCAGCTTAAACAGGGTGAACACTGAAGCTTTCTTT. Its translation is CASSLNRVNTEAFF. The whole variable domain, filled in from reference TRBV11-2 and TRBJ1-1, reads EAGVAQSPRYKIIEKRQSVAFWCNPISGHATLYWYQQILGQGPKLLIQFQNNGVVDDSQLPKDRFSAERLKGVDSTLKIQPAKLEDSAVYLCASSLNRVNTEAFFGQGTRLTVV.

This rearrangement joins TRBV5-1 to TRBJ2-1; 8 bases are a match to TRBD1. V lost 0 bases, J lost 7 bases, and 3 bases stayed unmatched. This CDR3 has 14 residues. CDR1 SGHRS and CDR2 YFSETQ come from the germline V gene. The CDR3 protein is CASSLVQGANEQFF. Written as DNA, the CDR3 is TGCGCCAGCAGCTTGGTGCAGGGGGCAAATGAGCAGTTCTTC.

The rearrangement links TRBV14 to TRBJ2-5, with TRBD1 identical over 8 bases. The CDR3 has 14 residues. From germline, CDR1 is SGHDN and CDR2 FVKESK. The trim removed 2 bases at V and 7 bases at J, leaving 6 bases unmatched. CDR3 DNA: TGTGCCAGCAGCCAATCAGCGACAGGGGCGACCCAGTACTTC. Translated: CASSQSATGATQYF.

The chain employs TRBV5-1 and TRBJ2-5, with TRBD2 identical over 13 bases. Germline CDR1 is SGHRS and CDR2 is YFSETQ. CDR3 length equals 18 residues. Trimming took 1 base from V and 1 from J; bases not matched to a gene: 7. The CDR3 here is CASSLTSGRAGSQETQYF. The CDR3 nucleotides are TGCGCCAGCAGCTTGACTAGCGGGAGGGCCGGGTCCCAAGAGACCCAGTACTTC. Supplemented by reference TRBV5-1 and TRBJ2-5, the full variable domain reads KAGVTQTPRYLIKTRGQQVTLSCSPISGHRSVSWYQQTPGQGLQFLFEYFSETQRNKGNFPGRFSGRQFSNSRSEMNVSTLELGDSALYLCASSLTSGRAGSQETQYFGPGTRLLVL.

The rearrangement uses TRBV5-4 and TRBJ2-3, with 15 bases that match TRBD2. Trimming took 3 bases from V and 6 from J; bases not matched to a gene: 8. The CDR3 is 17 amino acids. Germline assignment: CDR1 SGHNT and CDR2 YYREEE (reference sequence). CDR3 sequence (DNA): TGTGCCAGCAGCTCCGGCGGACTAGCGGGGGGGCCGGATACGCAGTATTTT. The encoded protein is CASSSGGLAGGPDTQYF.

This chain joins TRBV27 and TRBJ2-2, with 9 bases lining up with TRBD1. Germline V CDR1 and CDR2: MNHEY, SMNVEV (reference sequence). Trimming at V came to 10 bases and at J to 0 bases, leaving 3 bases not matched to a gene. This CDR3 spans 14 amino acids. In DNA, the CDR3 is TGTGCCACCAGGACAGGGGCGAACACCGGGGAGCTGTTTTTT. It specifies CATRTGANTGELFF.

The genes are TRBV10-3 and TRBJ1-1; 7 bases map to TRBD1. After removal of 8 bases from V and 2 bases from J, the junction contained 11 bases not matched to a gene. Germline values: CDR1 ENHRY, CDR2 SYGVKD. This CDR3 contains 15 residues. The CDR3 is CAILEGAGGNTEAFF. DNA for the CDR3: TGTGCCATCCTAGAGGGAGCAGGGGGAAACACTGAAGCTTTCTTT.

V and J are TRBV29-1 and TRBJ2-1; 8 positions agree with TRBD2. The CDR3 runs 15 residues. Germline V lookup: CDR1 SQVTM, CDR2 ANQGSEA. J gave up 6 bases and V 6 bases, and 13 bases lay outside the gene matches. This chain's CDR3 is CSVEFHGRAVNEQFF. The DNA of the CDR3 is TGCAGCGTAGAGTTTCACGGGAGGGCCGTCAATGAGCAGTTCTTC.

Concerning this clone itself: The same CDR3 arises from other DNA sequences in this sample as well. V usage is TRBV7-9 and J usage is TRBJ2-5, with D unresolved. V lost 1 base and J lost 5, with 14 bases in between. Germline V gene sequence: CDR1 SEHNR, CDR2 FQNEAQ (reference sequence). This CDR3 is built from 15 residues. The CDR3 here is CASSLVSSPQETQYF. In nucleotides, the CDR3 is TGTGCCAGCAGCTTAGTTTCCAGTCCACAGGAGACCCAGTACTTC.

The chain is built from TRBV6-1 and TRBJ1-5; the match to TRBD1 covers 8 bases. CDR3 length: 15 amino acids. CDR1 is MNHNS, CDR2 SASEGT, per germline. V lost 4 bases and J lost 7; bases outside the gene matches: 9. CDR3 nucleotide sequence: TGTGCCAGCAGTGGCCTACCCAGGGGGCGGCAGCCCCAGCATTTT. It encodes CASSGLPRGRQPQHF.

This clone was found once. CDR3 sequence (DNA): TGTGCCAGCAGTTACCCAGGGACTCCGATGGTCGAGACCCAGTACTTC. As protein: CASSYPGTPMVETQYF. The chain is built from TRBV6-5 and TRBJ2-5; D perhaps matches TRBD2 (6 bases). The ends were cut back, 2 bases at V and 5 bases at J, with 18 bases in the middle. The CDR3 sequence is 16 residues long. CDR1 MNHEY and CDR2 SVGAGI come from the germline V gene.

The chain joins TRBV5-1 to TRBJ2-2; 7 nucleotides line up with TRBD1. Germline-derived CDR1 and CDR2 are SGHRS and YFSETQ. This CDR3 region has 15 residues. Losses at the gene ends were 0 bases for V and 5 bases for J; bases not matched to a gene: 4. CDR3 sequence (DNA): TGCGCCAGCAGCTTGGGTGAGGGGGCTACCGGGGAGCTGTTTTTT. Its protein is CASSLGEGATGELFF.

This rearrangement joins TRBV9 to TRBJ1-3; the D is unclear. The CDR3 is made up of 15 amino acids. Trimming removed 0 bases from V and 4 bases from J, with 11 bases in between. The germline V gene encodes CDR1 SGDLS and CDR2 YYNGEE. The CDR3 nucleotides are TGTGCCAGCAGCGTAGGGTTCGTTAGAGGAAACACCATATATTTT. Protein sequence: CASSVGFVRGNTIYF.